This TCR beta chain was obtained from a study of blood T cell repertoires in COVID-19. About the research overall: The origin of the acute and convalescent COVID-19 samples was the United States, Italy and Spain.

The length of the CDR3 is 11 residues. V was shortened by 4 bases and J by 4 bases, with 4 bases between the two germline ends. Germline V lookup: CDR1 MDHEN, CDR2 SYDVKM. Under the authors' procedure: Estimation of nucleated cell counts relied on the amplification of reference gene primers. Sequenced by immunoSEQ multiplex PCR; TCRdb stores in-frame clones only, minus some. That table supplies the V and J calls and clone size; D and trimming were determined from the DNA. The profile shows around 180,000 clones, 89% of them singletons. The study drew participants aged about 18 to 95 years from some 24 US areas. Each participant's cohort was designated according to participant-reported clinical history.

The source material was PBMCs or T cells enriched from blood (not recorded which). This sequence originates from a middle-aged woman with acute COVID-19. The V call is TRBV28, the J call TRBJ1-2; D not resolved. The CDR3 region is CASSSRYGYTF. In DNA, the CDR3 is TGTGCCAGCAGTTCTCGCTATGGCTACACCTTC.